Listed here is a single T cell receptor (beta chain). Its antigen is as yet unknown. Germline assignment: CDR1 SGDLS and CDR2 YYNGEE. CDR3 length: 13 amino acids. Trimming pared 9 bases from V and 4 bases from J, leaving 16 bases between. The sample comes from a study of cytomegalovirus exposure and HLA in healthy donors. Use of 60 Vbeta and 13 Jbeta primers characterized the PCR. Data came from immunoSEQ multiplex PCR; TCRdb stores just in-frame clones and leaves some out. The top ten hold roughly 42% of the sample, which has tens of thousands of clones, less than 70% seen once. Findings of the study overall: By HLA locus, TCR association rates varied in a later analysis, with DRB1 showing the most and HLA-C the fewest. Productive rates of about 87% or about 30% were seen for most TCR beta V segments in an earlier analysis. Rare sequences made up most TCRs, while some public TCRs were found in many donors. Apart from CMV serostatus, no immune exposure information was available.

The clonotype was recovered from a male donor in good health and CMV-seropositive. The chain is built from TRBV9 and TRBJ2-5; no firm D call. Sequencing was performed on PBMCs. Here the CDR3 reads CANPEIVRETQYF. For the CDR3, the DNA is TGTGCCAACCCGGAGATAGTACGAGAGACCCAGTACTTC.